This TCR beta chain emerged from a study of blood T cell repertoires in COVID-19. At the level of the study: COVID-19 samples collected from the United States, Italy and Spain covered acute and convalescent phases. T cells, B-cell-depleted T cells, or PBMCs provided the cDNA or gDNA that served as material.

The authors' processing: Estimated nucleated cell counts came from reference gene primer amplification. Profiled with immunoSEQ multiplex PCR; TCRdb holds only in-frame clones, not every one. The V and J calls and clone size are taken from that table; D and trimming were inferred from the DNA. The repertoire consists of 310,000 or so clones, with roughly nine tenths occurring once and the leading ten covering 2.2%. This clone was counted a single time. The length of the CDR3 is 15 residues. Germline V lookup: CDR1 MNHEY, CDR2 SMNVEV (reference sequence). J gave up 2 bases and V 4 bases, and 6 bases lay outside the gene matches.

The sequenced material came from peripheral blood. The sequence was collected from a woman aged 45-65 years who had recovered from COVID-19. The genes are TRBV27 and TRBJ1-1; 8 bases are shared with TRBD1. CDR3 DNA sequence: TGTGCCAGCAGTTCATACGACAGGGGCAACACTGAAGCTTTCTTT. The encoded protein is CASSSYDRGNTEAFF.